The rows below give T cell receptor beta chains drawn from one sample of a study of neoadjuvant anti-PD-1 for oral cavity cancer. Measured with immunoSEQ multiplex PCR; TCRdb has only the in-frame clones, and not every one. The sample consists of 24,000 or so clones, 27% of them appearing once. The specimen comprised tumor tissue, sampled after nivolumab (anti-PD-1) treatment. The source of these receptors is a person aged 35 to 85 with oral cavity squamous cell carcinoma. Both conserved end residues are trimmed from each CDR3. The D gene is left open where the match is weak. Clone size is given for some rows only: seen once, a few or many times, or a class if the clone is expanded.

V	size	J	D	CDR3
TRBV5-4	NA	TRBJ1-1	NA	ASSLAYRETEAF
TRBV11-2	many	TRBJ2-3	NA	ASGGLSTDTQY
TRBV30	few	TRBJ1-2	NA	AWKSPWDGYGYT
TRBV14	many	TRBJ2-1	NA	ASSPTWAEQF
TRBV6-4	few	TRBJ2-3	TRBD2	ASSVTSGRFADTQY
TRBV18	NA	TRBJ1-2	TRBD1	ASSPIQGSYT
TRBV2	many	TRBJ1-2	NA	ASRYFYGYT
TRBV11-2	few	TRBJ1-1	NA	ASSSIAGFTEAF
TRBV7-2	many	TRBJ2-3	NA	ASSPTTSTDTQY
TRBV27	few	TRBJ2-4	NA	ASRTGNIQY
TRBV5-4	NA	TRBJ1-6	NA	ASSARDPTGSPLH
TRBV5-8	few	TRBJ2-3	NA	ASSFLIDTQY
TRBV28	NA	TRBJ2-1	NA	ASSLYGSGADEQF
TRBV5-6	many	TRBJ2-5	TRBD2	ASSLLAGIGQETQY
TRBV5-1	NA	TRBJ2-7	TRBD1	ASRGTGGSLEQY
TRBV2	few	TRBJ2-7	NA	ASRDSYEQY
TRBV5-6	NA	TRBJ1-2	NA	ASSSEVYGYT
TRBV9	many	TRBJ1-6	NA	ASSVHNNSPLH
TRBV27	NA	TRBJ1-2	NA	ASKGSGDYGYT
TRBV13	NA	TRBJ1-6	NA	ASSFRGRDSPLH
TRBV21-1	NA	TRBJ1-5	NA	ASSKNRTNSNQPQH
TRBV7-9	NA	TRBJ1-4	TRBD1	ASSLILGTGREKLF
TRBV6-7	NA	TRBJ2-1	NA	ASSYPWAGSSYNEQF
TRBV7-2	few	TRBJ2-7	TRBD2	ASSLTHLLANPYEQY
TRBV5-1	few	TRBJ2-7	NA	ASSHWVQKY
TRBV29-1	NA	TRBJ2-3	TRBD2	SVLGLAGGTDTQY
TRBV2	NA	TRBJ1-2	TRBD1	ASSVIGGTGVSYGYT
TRBV5-8	few	TRBJ1-3	NA	ASISDAGNTIY